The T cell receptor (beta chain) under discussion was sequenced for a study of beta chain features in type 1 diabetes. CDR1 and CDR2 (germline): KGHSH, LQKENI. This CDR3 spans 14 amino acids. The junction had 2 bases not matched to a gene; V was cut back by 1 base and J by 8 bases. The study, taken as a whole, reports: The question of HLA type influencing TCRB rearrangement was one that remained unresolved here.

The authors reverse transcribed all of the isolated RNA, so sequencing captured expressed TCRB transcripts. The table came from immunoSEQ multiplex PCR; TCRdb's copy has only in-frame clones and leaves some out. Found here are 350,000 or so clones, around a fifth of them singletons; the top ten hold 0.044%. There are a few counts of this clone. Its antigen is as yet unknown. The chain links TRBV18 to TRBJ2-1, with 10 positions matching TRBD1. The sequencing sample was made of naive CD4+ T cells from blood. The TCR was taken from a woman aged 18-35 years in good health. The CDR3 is CASSPRQGADEQFF. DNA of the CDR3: TGTGCCAGCTCACCACGACAGGGGGCTGATGAGCAGTTCTTC.